This is a list of T cell receptor beta chains from one sample in a study of T cells in Graves' hyperthyroidism and ophthalmopathy. From the multiplex PCR reads, TCRdb called clonotypes with MiXCR, one entry per CDR3 protein. The table shows hundreds of thousands of distinct CDR3 sequences, with about 24% occurring only once. Specimen: blood. The receptors stem from a woman aged 25 to 45 with Graves' ophthalmopathy. Each CDR3 is given with its conserved first and last residue. The D gene is left open where the match is weak. Some rows have no size entry. The others give once, few or many, or a class for an expanded clone.

cdr3_nt cdr3_aa cdr3_length d_call v_call clone_size j_call
TGTGCCAGCAGAAAGACAGGGCGAAACACCATATATTTT CASRKTGRNTIYF 13 TRBD1 TRBV25-1 many TRBJ1-3
TGCGCCAGCAGCTTGGATGCGTCTGGAAACACCATATATTTT CASSLDASGNTIYF 14 - TRBV5-1 few TRBJ1-3
TGTGCCAGCAGCCGATTGGGGACAGGGGATTACACCATATATTTT CASSRLGTGDYTIYF 15 TRBD1 TRBV3-1 - TRBJ1-3
TGCAGTGCGAGACAGGGTGATCAGCCCCAGCATTTT CSARQGDQPQHF 12 TRBD1 TRBV20-1 many TRBJ1-5
TGTGCCAGCAGCCCTCCAGGGGCTGAAGCTTTCTTT CASSPPGAEAFF 12 - TRBV6-1 - TRBJ1-1
TGTGCCAGCAGCTCCGGAGAGAGCAATCAGCCCCAGCATTTT CASSSGESNQPQHF 14 - TRBV28 many TRBJ1-5
TGTGCCAGCAGCTTAGTCGGCAGGGATGGAAGCAATCAGCCCCAGCATTTT CASSLVGRDGSNQPQHF 17 - TRBV11-2 few TRBJ1-5
TGCAGCGCTGCTGGGTCTGGAAACACCATATATTTT CSAAGSGNTIYF 12 - TRBV29-1 few TRBJ1-3
TGTGCCAGCAGTCAAAACATGGATCAGCCCCAGCATTTT CASSQNMDQPQHF 13 - TRBV6-1 many TRBJ1-5
TGTGCCAGCAGCTTAACTAGGTGGCAAGAGACCCAGTACTTC CASSLTRWQETQYF 14 - TRBV7-2 few TRBJ2-5
TGTGCCAGCAGTTACTCGAACGTTGGGAATCAGCCCCAGCATTTT CASSYSNVGNQPQHF 15 - TRBV6-5 - TRBJ1-5
TGTGCCAGCAGGAGGGCTAACCAAGAGACCCAGTACTTC CASRRANQETQYF 13 - TRBV6-1 - TRBJ2-5
TGTGCCAGCAGCTTAGGTTATCGGATGGACGAGACCCGTGAAGCTTTCTTT CASSLGYRMDETREAFF 17 - TRBV11-2 many TRBJ1-1
TGTGCCAGCAGTTACTCGATCAACCTGAACACTGAAGCTTTCTTT CASSYSINLNTEAFF 15 - TRBV6-5 many TRBJ1-1
TGCGCCAGCAGCTTTGTAACAGGGGTGGGGACTGAAGCTTTCTTT CASSFVTGVGTEAFF 15 TRBD1 TRBV5-1 many TRBJ1-1
TGCAGTGCTAGAGATCCAAGGGTCAGAATGAGTAGCTCTGGAAACACCATATATTTT CSARDPRVRMSSSGNTIYF 19 - TRBV20-1 many TRBJ1-3
TGTGCCACCAAAGGGGAAGAAAACACTAAAGCTTTCTTT CATKGEENTKAFF 13 - TRBV10-3 many TRBJ1-1
TGTGCCAGCAGTTCCACGGGCGGAAACACCATATATTTT CASSSTGGNTIYF 13 - TRBV6-2/TRBV6-3 few TRBJ1-3
TGTGCCATCAGTGAGTCGTGGGCGAAGAACACTGAAGCTTTCTTT CAISESWAKNTEAFF 15 - TRBV10-3 many TRBJ1-1
TGTGCCAGCAGTTCGGACAGGGATTCCCATCAGCCCCAGCATTTT CASSSDRDSHQPQHF 15 TRBD1 TRBV28 few TRBJ1-5
TGTGCCAGCAGCTTACAGCGGGGGAGGGAATACGAGCAGTACTTC CASSLQRGREYEQYF 15 TRBD2 TRBV7-8 few TRBJ2-7
TGTGCCAGCAGTTTTATCCAGTACCAAGAGACCCAGTACTTC CASSFIQYQETQYF 14 - TRBV28 many TRBJ2-5
TGTGCCAGCAGTTTAGGGTCGGGTGTTCGCTATGGCTACACCTTC CASSLGSGVRYGYTF 15 - TRBV27 many TRBJ1-2
TGTGCCAGCAGTTCGGACAATAACTATGGCTACACCTTC CASSSDNNYGYTF 13 - TRBV12-3/TRBV12-4 many TRBJ1-2
TGTGCCAGCAGTTATTCCCCCGGACAGGGGAGGTACGAGCAGTACTTC CASSYSPGQGRYEQYF 16 TRBD1 TRBV6-5 many TRBJ2-7
TGTGCCAGCAGGAGTGGGAGCGTCCAAGAGACCCAGTACTTC CASRSGSVQETQYF 14 - TRBV2 - TRBJ2-5
TGTGCCAGTTCCGGAACAGTCCAGACTACTGGCTACACCTTC CASSGTVQTTGYTF 14 - TRBV19 - TRBJ1-2
TGTGCCAGCAGCTTAAGGGGCTCCGGGACAGGGTCCAATTCACCCCTCCACTTT CASSLRGSGTGSNSPLHF 18 TRBD1 TRBV11-2 - TRBJ1-6
TGTGCCAGCAGGGACCGGGACAGGGGCGATGGCTACACCTTC CASRDRDRGDGYTF 14 TRBD1 TRBV12-3/TRBV12-4 many TRBJ1-2
TGTGCCAGCAGTTCCCCGACAGAAGTGAACACTGAAGCTTTCTTT CASSSPTEVNTEAFF 15 - TRBV27 - TRBJ1-1
TGTGCCAGCAGGCCGACAGGGCCCTCGGACGAGCAGTACTTC CASRPTGPSDEQYF 14 TRBD1 TRBV11-2 few TRBJ2-7
TGTGCCAGCAGCATCGGACGGGGGCAGTACTTC CASSIGRGQYF 11 - TRBV7-2 many TRBJ2-7
TGTGCCAGCAGTTCGACCGCAGCCGGTAACTATGGCTACACCTTC CASSSTAAGNYGYTF 15 - TRBV2 many TRBJ1-2
TGTGCCAGCAGCCGGGGGGGCCCCTTGTCCTACGAGCAGTACTTC CASSRGGPLSYEQYF 15 TRBD2 TRBV7-9 few TRBJ2-7
TGTGCCAGCAGTGAACAGGGGAGTCGTCAGCCCCAGCATTTT CASSEQGSRQPQHF 14 - TRBV2 - TRBJ1-5
TGCAGCGTTGTGAGGGAGGACTATGGCTACACCTTC CSVVREDYGYTF 12 - TRBV29-1 many TRBJ1-2